A selection of T cell receptor beta chains follows, all from one sample in a study of cytomegalovirus exposure and HLA in healthy donors. Libraries were prepared by immunoSEQ multiplex PCR; TCRdb keeps only in-frame clonotypes and omits some of them. This sample has 96,000 or so clones, with under 85% found just once. The sequenced sample was PBMCs. The receptors come from a woman in her seventies in good health and CMV-seropositive. Both conserved end residues are part of each CDR3. A D gene is named only where the DNA matches it firmly. Size is stated for part of the rows, as once, few or many counts, or as a class when the clone is expanded.

clone size	V gene	CDR3 length	J gene	D gene	CDR3 DNA	CDR3 protein
NA	TRBV2	13	TRBJ1-1	NA	TGTGCCAGCAGCCCGGTGGGCAGGACTGAAGCTTTCTTT	CASSPVGRTEAFF
NA	TRBV5-1	15	TRBJ2-5	NA	TGCGCCAGCAGCTTGGGACAGTCCATCGGCGAGACCCAGTACTTC	CASSLGQSIGETQYF
NA	TRBV27	16	TRBJ1-1	TRBD1	TGTGCCAGCAGTTTAAAGGTATTCAGGGGGCGGACTGAAGCTTTCTTT	CASSLKVFRGRTEAFF
NA	TRBV6-5	15	TRBJ1-5	NA	TGTGCCAGCAGTTACTCGTGGACGGGGAATCAGCCCCAGCATTTT	CASSYSWTGNQPQHF
NA	TRBV19	16	TRBJ2-1	TRBD1	TGTGCCAGTAGTATAAAGACAGGGACAGGGTACAATGAGCAGTTCTTC	CASSIKTGTGYNEQFF
once	TRBV7-3	20	TRBJ1-5	TRBD1	TGTGCCAGCAGCCCACGGGGGGTGGGACAGGAAAGGTCAAGCAATCAGCCCCAGCATTTT	CASSPRGVGQERSSNQPQHF
few	TRBV19	15	TRBJ2-1	TRBD1	TGTGCCAGTAGTATAGCTCCGGGACAGGGAAATGAGCAGTTCTTC	CASSIAPGQGNEQFF
NA	TRBV6-5	11	TRBJ1-1	NA	TGTGCCAGCACGTATAATCGGGTAGCTTTCTTT	CASTYNRVAFF
few	TRBV2	16	TRBJ2-1	TRBD2	TGTGCCAGCAGTGAATGGACTAGCGGGGCCTACAATGAGCAGTTCTTC	CASSEWTSGAYNEQFF
NA	TRBV10-3	11	TRBJ2-1	NA	TGTGCCATCAATCAGAACAATGAGCAGTTCTTC	CAINQNNEQFF
once	TRBV10-3	13	TRBJ2-1	TRBD1	TGTGCCATCAACAGACAGGGGCGGAATGAGCAGTTCTTC	CAINRQGRNEQFF
NA	TRBV29-1	13	TRBJ2-3	NA	TGCAGCGTCGTCGGTCGGGGAGTAGATACGCAGTATTTT	CSVVGRGVDTQYF
NA	TRBV5-5	17	TRBJ2-5	TRBD2	TGTGCCAGCAGCTTGACCCCTAGCGGGAGCGGCCAAGAGACCCAGTACTTC	CASSLTPSGSGQETQYF
once	TRBV7-2	14	TRBJ1-2	NA	TGTGCCAGCAGCTTAGCTGGCCAGAATTATGGCTACACCTTC	CASSLAGQNYGYTF
NA	TRBV2	14	TRBJ2-7	TRBD1	TGTGCCAGCAGTAACCTAGGGACAGCCTACGAGCAGTACTTC	CASSNLGTAYEQYF
NA	TRBV10-3	15	TRBJ2-2	TRBD1	TGTGCCATCAGGACAGGGACAGGGGGAACCGGGGAGCTGTTTTTT	CAIRTGTGGTGELFF
medium-sized	TRBV2	15	TRBJ2-3	NA	TGTGCCAGCAGTCCCGGGACTGCTAGCACAGATACGCAGTATTTT	CASSPGTASTDTQYF
NA	TRBV2	15	TRBJ1-1	TRBD1	TGTGCCAGCAGTAGTCAGGGGGGACTGAACACTGAAGCTTTCTTT	CASSSQGGLNTEAFF
once	TRBV4-1	14	TRBJ1-3	NA	TGCGCCAGCAGCCAACATGGACAATTGCACACCATATATTTT	CASSQHGQLHTIYF
NA	TRBV6-5	13	TRBJ2-7	NA	TGTGCCAGCCAATTTCGGGAAACCTACGAGCAGTACTTC	CASQFRETYEQYF
few	TRBV28	15	TRBJ2-5	NA	TGTGCCAGCAGTTTACAGAGGCGAAACAAGGAGACCCAGTACTTC	CASSLQRRNKETQYF
NA	TRBV27	15	TRBJ1-2	TRBD1	TGTGCCAGCAGTTTCTCGAGGACAGGCCACTATGGCTACACCTTC	CASSFSRTGHYGYTF